This T cell receptor (beta chain) stems from a study of blood T cell repertoires in COVID-19. Study details: Researchers got acute and convalescent COVID-19 samples from the United States, Italy and Spain. Sources were T cells, B-cell-depleted T cells, or PBMCs; the material itself was cDNA or gDNA.

Original processing methods: The assay estimated nucleated cells by amplifying reference gene primers. Method: immunoSEQ multiplex PCR; TCRdb's copy keeps in-frame clones and lacks some. The V and J calls and clone size were taken over from that table, and D and trimming were inferred from the DNA. The sample has approximately 280,000 clones; approximately 85% are singletons. V was pared by 1 base and J by 7 bases, with 19 bases between. CDR3 size: 16 residues. Germline V CDR1 and CDR2: SGHAT, FQNNGV. V gene TRBV11-2 combines with J gene TRBJ1-2; possibly TRBD1 for D (6 bases). Sequenced material: peripheral blood. The receptor comes from a woman in her 70s with acute or convalescent COVID-19. DNA for the CDR3: TGTGCCAGCAGCTTAGGTGGCTTCCGGGACAAGATTGGCTACACCTTC. As protein: CASSLGGFRDKIGYTF. The full variable domain, its missing parts supplied by reference TRBV11-2 and TRBJ1-2, is EAGVAQSPRYKIIEKRQSVAFWCNPISGHATLYWYQQILGQGPKLLIQFQNNGVVDDSQLPKDRFSAERLKGVDSTLKIQPAKLEDSAVYLCASSLGGFRDKIGYTFGSGTRLTVV.